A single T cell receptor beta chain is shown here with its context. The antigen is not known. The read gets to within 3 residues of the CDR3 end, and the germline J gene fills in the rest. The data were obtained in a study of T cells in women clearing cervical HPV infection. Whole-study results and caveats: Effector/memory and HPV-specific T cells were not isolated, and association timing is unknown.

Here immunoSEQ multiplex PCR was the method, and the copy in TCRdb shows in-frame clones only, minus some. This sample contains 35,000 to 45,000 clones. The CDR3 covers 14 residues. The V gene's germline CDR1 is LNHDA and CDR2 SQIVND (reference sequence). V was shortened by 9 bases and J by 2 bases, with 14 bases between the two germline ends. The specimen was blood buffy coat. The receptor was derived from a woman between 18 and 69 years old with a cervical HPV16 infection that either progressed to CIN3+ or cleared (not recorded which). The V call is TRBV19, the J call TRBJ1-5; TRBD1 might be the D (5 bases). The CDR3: CASTTVGGNQPQHF. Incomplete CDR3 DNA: TGTGCCAGCACCACCGTAGGGGGCAATCAGCCC.